The clone carrying this T cell receptor (beta chain) was seen at least ten times. Its target is not known. Germline assignment: CDR1 LNHDA and CDR2 SQIVND (reference sequence). There are 15 residues in the CDR3. The V end was cut by 4 bases, the J end by 0 bases, with 12 bases between. The data belong to a study of early T cells in non-severe SARS-CoV-2 infection. Turning to the study itself: Sequencing was performed on bulk RNA from unsorted whole blood, leaving chains unpaired. General study results and limits: Anti-spike CD8 responses were favored in VDJdb matching, and private and CD4 specificities were missed.

Separate cDNA molecules each had unique molecular identifiers attached to them. In TCRdb, the 5' RACE reads were re-called with MiXCR into one record per CDR3 protein. The data hold over 25,000 distinct CDR3 sequences, with roughly 4.7% observed a single time. Material for sequencing was whole blood. This clonotype was sampled from an adult who was a healthcare worker with PCR-confirmed SARS-CoV-2 infection or an uninfected control (not recorded which). V and J are TRBV19 and TRBJ1-2; D is undetermined. The CDR3 loop is CASSKGGGTNYGYTF. Written as DNA, the CDR3 is TGTGCCAGTAGTAAAGGAGGAGGAACTAACTATGGCTACACCTTC.